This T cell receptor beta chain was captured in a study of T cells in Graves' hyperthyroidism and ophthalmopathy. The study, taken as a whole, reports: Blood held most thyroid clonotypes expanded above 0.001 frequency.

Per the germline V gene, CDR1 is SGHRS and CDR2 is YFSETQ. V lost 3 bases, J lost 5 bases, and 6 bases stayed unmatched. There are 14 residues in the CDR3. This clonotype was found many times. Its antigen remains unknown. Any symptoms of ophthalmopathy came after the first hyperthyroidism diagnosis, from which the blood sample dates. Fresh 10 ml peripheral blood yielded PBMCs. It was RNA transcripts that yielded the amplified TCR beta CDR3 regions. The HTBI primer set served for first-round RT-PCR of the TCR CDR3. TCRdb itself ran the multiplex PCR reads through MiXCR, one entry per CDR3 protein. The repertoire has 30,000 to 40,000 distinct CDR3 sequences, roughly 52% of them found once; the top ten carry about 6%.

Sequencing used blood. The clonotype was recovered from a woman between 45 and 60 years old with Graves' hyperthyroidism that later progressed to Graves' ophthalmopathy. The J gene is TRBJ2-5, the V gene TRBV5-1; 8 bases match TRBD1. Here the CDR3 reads CASSSGQGTETQYF. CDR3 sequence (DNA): TGCGCCAGCAGCTCAGGACAGGGTACGGAGACCCAGTACTTC.